The clone carrying this T cell receptor (beta chain) occurred a few times. The antigen is not known. The V gene's germline CDR1 is SGHRS and CDR2 YFSETQ. There are 14 residues in the CDR3. V was pared by 4 bases and J by 2 bases, with 10 bases between. These data come from a study of OX40 agonist ivuxolimab in advanced cancers. Study-wide background: The mean age was around 56 years, ranging from roughly 23 to 79, with under 90% of participants male.

Profiled with immunoSEQ multiplex PCR; TCRdb holds only in-frame clones, not every one. The sample includes tens of thousands of clones, roughly 78% seen only once; the top ten take about 16%. General observations from the study: The study observed clonal expansion of CD4+ and CD8+ blood T cells by week 6 at 0.1 to 3.0 mg/kg.

This chain links TRBV5-1 with TRBJ1-3; D is perhaps TRBD1 (6 bases). The sequenced sample was CD4+ or CD8+ T cells sorted from blood, obtained in a trial of the OX40 agonist ivuxolimab. The clonotype was recovered from an adult with an advanced solid tumor such as melanoma, head and neck, liver or kidney cancer. CDR3 in DNA: TGCGCCAGCAGCGAACAGGGTGCTGGAAACACCATATATTTT. It is translated as CASSEQGAGNTIYF. Using reference TRBV5-1 and TRBJ1-3 for the parts outside the CDR3, the full variable domain is KAGVTQTPRYLIKTRGQQVTLSCSPISGHRSVSWYQQTPGQGLQFLFEYFSETQRNKGNFPGRFSGRQFSNSRSEMNVSTLELGDSALYLCASSEQGAGNTIYFGEGSWLTVV.